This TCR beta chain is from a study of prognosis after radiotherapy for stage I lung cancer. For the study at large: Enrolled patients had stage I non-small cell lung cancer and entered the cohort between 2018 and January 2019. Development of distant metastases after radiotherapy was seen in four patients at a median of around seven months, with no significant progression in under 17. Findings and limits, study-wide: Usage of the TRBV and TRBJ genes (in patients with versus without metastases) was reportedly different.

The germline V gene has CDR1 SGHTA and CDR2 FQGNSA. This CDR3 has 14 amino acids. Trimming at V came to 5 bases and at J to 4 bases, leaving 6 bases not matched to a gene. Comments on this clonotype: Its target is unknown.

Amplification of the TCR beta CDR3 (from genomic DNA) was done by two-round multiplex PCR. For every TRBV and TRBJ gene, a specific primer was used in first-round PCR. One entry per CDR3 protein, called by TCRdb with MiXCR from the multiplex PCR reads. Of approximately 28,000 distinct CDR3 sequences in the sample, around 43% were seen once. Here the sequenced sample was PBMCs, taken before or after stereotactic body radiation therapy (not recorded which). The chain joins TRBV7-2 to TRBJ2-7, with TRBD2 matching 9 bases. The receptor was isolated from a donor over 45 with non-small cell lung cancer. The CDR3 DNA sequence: TGTGCCAGCAGCCGTAGCGGGAGTGTTTACGAGCAGTACTTC. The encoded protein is CASSRSGSVYEQYF.